This entry lists 14 T cell receptor beta chains sequenced from one sample in a study of sequential checkpoint blockade in melanoma. Treatment specified: randomized to nivolumab then ipilimumab (arm A) or the reverse (arm B). The method was immunoSEQ multiplex PCR; TCRdb's version includes in-frame clones alone and lacks a portion of them. The sample carries fewer than 15,000 clones, about 79% recorded once. Sequenced material: CD8+ T cells sorted from blood (inferred from file names), taken from a patient given nivolumab and ipilimumab in sequence. The origin of the receptors is a human donor with melanoma.

By sample share, this clone is large. The genes are TRBV7-9 and TRBJ2-7, with 12 bases identical to TRBD2. With V trimmed by 2 bases and J by 2 bases, 1 base remained unmatched. The CDR3 runs 15 residues. Germline V gene sequence: CDR1 SEHNR, CDR2 FQNEAQ (reference sequence). DNA for the CDR3: TGTGCCAGCAGCTTAAGGACTAGCGGGGCCTACGAGCAGTACTTC. Amino acid sequence: CASSLRTSGAYEQYF.

This chain uses TRBV13 with TRBJ2-7; possible D gene TRBD2, 6 bases. In germline, CDR1 is PRHDT, CDR2 FYEKMQ (reference sequence). V lost 1 base, J lost 5 bases, and 12 bases lay in between. The CDR3 has 14 amino acids. The DNA of the CDR3 is TGTGCCAGCAGCTTAGCGGAGGGCCTTAACGAGCAGTACTTC. Protein: CASSLAEGLNEQYF.

The V gene is TRBV5-1, the J gene TRBJ2-7, with 12 bases identical to TRBD1. The CDR3 sequence is 15 residues long. Germline V gene data show CDR1 as SGHRS and CDR2 as YFSETQ. Trimming cost V 4 bases and J 4 bases; bases outside gene matches: 6. The CDR3 DNA sequence: TGCGCCAGCAGCCCGGGACAGGGGGCAGGGTACGAGCAGTACTTC. It encodes CASSPGQGAGYEQYF. Variable domain in full (rest from reference TRBV5-1 and TRBJ2-7): KAGVTQTPRYLIKTRGQQVTLSCSPISGHRSVSWYQQTPGQGLQFLFEYFSETQRNKGNFPGRFSGRQFSNSRSEMNVSTLELGDSALYLCASSPGQGAGYEQYFGPGTRLTVT.

This rearrangement joins TRBV6-1 to TRBJ2-5; D uncertain. Germline CDR1 is MNHNS and CDR2 is SASEGT. V gave up 2 bases and J gave up 4 bases, with 11 bases separating them. The CDR3 is made up of 14 amino acids. CDR3 residues: CASSEWVSRETQYF. Written as DNA, the CDR3 is TGTGCCAGCAGTGAATGGGTTAGCCGAGAGACCCAGTACTTC.

The chain recombines TRBV30 with TRBJ2-3; weak D call: TRBD1 (6 bases). Trimming took 3 bases from V and 0 from J, leaving 28 bases between them. Germline assignment: CDR1 GTSNPN and CDR2 SVGIG (reference sequence). This CDR3 comprises 20 residues. CDR3 residues: CAWSTTIYGTPSTSTDTQYF. The CDR3 coding sequence is TGTGCCTGGAGCACTACAATCTATGGGACACCCTCTACTAGCACAGATACGCAGTATTTT.

The chain recombines TRBV11-2 with TRBJ1-2; no clear D. V was shortened by 1 base and J by 5 bases, with 5 bases between the two germline ends. Per germline, CDR1 SGHAT and CDR2 FQNNGV. The CDR3 has 12 amino acids. The CDR3 region has the DNA TGTGCCAGCAGCTTAGCGCAGTATGGCTACACCTTC. Its protein is CASSLAQYGYTF.

The chain couples TRBV5-6 to TRBJ2-5; tentative D call: TRBD1 (6 bases). The J call may not be correct, given that the DNA end is closer to TRBJ2-7. The CDR3 extends over 12 amino acids. The V gene's germline CDR1 is SGHDT and CDR2 YYEEEE. CDR3 bases: TGTGCCAGCAGCCCCGGGGACAACGAGCAGTACTTC. Its protein product is CASSPGDNEQYF.

The chain employs TRBV30 and TRBJ1-2; D is uncertain. CDR3 size: 15 residues. V dropped 0 bases and J dropped 8 bases, with 19 bases sitting between them. Germline assignment: CDR1 GTSNPN and CDR2 SVGIG (reference sequence). The CDR3 DNA reads as TGTGCCTGGAGTGTAATGATCTCAGACGGAGAAGGCTACACCTTC. Translated: CAWSVMISDGEGYTF.

This clone was found a few times. The chain uses TRBV13 and TRBJ2-7; TRBD2 matches 9 bases. With 5 bases clipped from V and 2 bases from J, the junction kept 4 bases outside the gene matches. The germline V gene encodes CDR1 PRHDT and CDR2 FYEKMQ (reference sequence). This CDR3 region has 14 residues. The CDR3 coding sequence is TGTGCCAGCAGCATGGGACTAGCACCCTACGAGCAGTACTTC. As protein: CASSMGLAPYEQYF.

This chain joins TRBV19 and TRBJ2-7; 9 bases map to TRBD1. The CDR3 runs 15 residues. The V gene end was trimmed by 8 bases and the J gene end by 0 bases; junction bases not matched to a gene: 8. CDR1 is LNHDA and CDR2 is SQIVND in the germline V gene (reference sequence). The DNA of the CDR3 is TGTGCCAGTGGATTGGGACAGGGAACCTCCTACGAGCAGTACTTC. This sequence encodes CASGLGQGTSYEQYF.

The genes are TRBV21-1 and TRBJ1-1; the table's D call of TRBD1 was not tested on the DNA. TRBV21-1 is designated a pseudogene. The CDR3 runs 18 residues. The CDR3 reads CASSKDGRVLMENTEAFF. The CDR3 bases are TGTGCCAGCAGCAAAGATGGCAGGGTTCTAATGGAAAACACTGAAGCTTTCTTT.

The CDR3 region is CASSEEAGGTDTQYF. In DNA, the CDR3 is TGTGCCAGCAGTGAGGAAGCGGGGGGCACAGATACGCAGTATTTT. The chain is built from TRBV6-4 and TRBJ2-3; 8 bases line up with TRBD2. The CDR3 extends over 15 amino acids. Germline CDR1 and CDR2: MRHNA and SNTAGT. V lost 3 bases and J lost 1; bases outside the gene matches: 3.

The chain joins TRBV9 to TRBJ2-1; TRBD2 matches 11 bases. The CDR3 totals 16 residues. The J segment lost 8 bases and the V segment lost 0 bases, leaving 7 bases of the junction unmatched. Germline V gene sequence: CDR1 SGDLS, CDR2 YYNGEE. CDR3 in amino acids: CASSVEVAGGSYEQFF. The CDR3 coding sequence is TGTGCCAGCAGCGTAGAAGTAGCGGGGGGGTCGTATGAGCAGTTCTTC.

The chain has TRBV7-8 and TRBJ2-7; tentative D call: TRBD1 (5 bases). The ends were cut back, 4 bases at V and 2 bases at J, with 18 bases in the middle. The CDR3 has 16 residues. Germline lookup yields CDR1 SGHVS and CDR2 FQNEAQ. CDR3 nucleotide sequence: TGTGCCAGCAGCTCCATCGACAGTTCCGACCCCTACGAGCAGTACTTC. This codes for CASSSIDSSDPYEQYF.